Below, 8 T cell receptor beta chains from the same sample are listed, as sequenced in a study of T cell responses to AZD1222 COVID-19 vaccine. The data were produced by immunoSEQ multiplex PCR, yet TCRdb's version contains in-frame clones alone and is incomplete. The sample holds about 120,000 clones; about four fifths are singletons and the top ten take around a tenth. The sample was peripheral blood, taken on day 0 of AZD1222 vaccination. The receptor set was obtained from an adult in good health.

The chain recombines TRBV6-2 or TRBV6-3 with TRBJ2-1, with 7 bases aligning to TRBD1. CDR1 is MNHEY, CDR2 SVGEGT, per germline. This CDR3 has 14 amino acids. V was pared by 6 bases and J by 9 bases, with 11 bases of the junction left unmatched. Here the CDR3 DNA reads TGTGCCAGCAGCTCCCTGGACAGGATAGGTGAGCAGTTCTTC. Translation gives CASSSLDRIGEQFF.

This clone was seen a single time. This chain links TRBV5-1 with TRBJ2-2, with 11 bases matching TRBD1. Trimming cost V 3 bases and J 5 bases; bases outside gene matches: 3. CDR1 and CDR2 from the germline V gene are SGHRS and YFSETQ. This CDR3 has 15 amino acids. CDR3 protein: CASSSGTGGTGELFF. The CDR3 DNA reads TGCGCCAGCAGCTCAGGGACAGGGGGTACCGGGGAGCTGTTTTTT.

V is TRBV6-6 and J is TRBJ2-1; tentative D call: TRBD2 (5 bases). Trimming shortened V by 2 bases and J by 0 bases, and 11 bases separated the two germline ends. CDR3 length: 16 residues. Germline V gene lookup returns CDR1 MNHNY and CDR2 SVGAGI (reference sequence). For the CDR3, the DNA is TGTGCCAGCAGTTACGGCGGGTTGAGCTCCTACAATGAGCAGTTCTTC. Translating gives CASSYGGLSSYNEQFF.

The chain joins TRBV4-1 to TRBJ1-6; no reliable D call. Trimming cost V 2 bases and J 9 bases, with 11 bases left between them. This CDR3 contains 14 residues. Germline assignment: CDR1 MGHRA and CDR2 YSYEKL. CDR3 nucleotide sequence: TGCGCCAGCAGCCAATTCGGGATGGCTTCACCCCTCCACTTT. It codes for CASSQFGMASPLHF.

The genes are TRBV19 and TRBJ1-5, with 9 bases identical to TRBD1. V lost 3 bases and J lost 4; bases outside the gene matches: 10. CDR1 LNHDA and CDR2 SQIVND come from the germline V gene (reference sequence). CDR3 length: 17 amino acids. This CDR3 reads CASSIRMGQGLNQPQHF. For the CDR3, the DNA is TGTGCCAGTAGTATCCGGATGGGACAGGGTTTGAATCAGCCCCAGCATTTT. The variable domain in full, completed from reference TRBV19 and TRBJ1-5, reads DGGITQSPKYLFRKEGQNVTLSCEQNLNHDAMYWYRQDPGQGLRLIYYSQIVNDFQKGDIAEGYSVSREKKESFPLTVTSAQKNPTAFYLCASSIRMGQGLNQPQHFGDGTRLSIL.

The count of this clone is one. The chain has TRBV5-1 and TRBJ1-1; maybe TRBD1 (6 bases). The CDR3 runs to 15 residues. Germline CDR1 is SGHRS and CDR2 is YFSETQ. The V end lost 4 bases, the J end lost 0 bases, and 13 bases lay between the germline ends. The CDR3 loop reads CASSVTGEMNTEAFF. CDR3 bases: TGCGCCAGCAGCGTGACAGGCGAGATGAACACTGAAGCTTTCTTT.

The chain combines TRBV13 with TRBJ2-1; D is ambiguous. Trimming pared 5 bases from V and 5 bases from J, leaving 16 bases between. The CDR3 loop spans 15 amino acids. Germline V CDR1 and CDR2: PRHDT, FYEKMQ (reference sequence). CDR3 amino acids: CASSTTLQNDNEQFF. DNA of the CDR3: TGTGCCAGCAGCACGACGTTACAGAACGACAATGAGCAGTTCTTC.

This clone was recorded only once. The rearrangement uses TRBV25-1 and TRBJ2-5, with TRBD2 matching over 9 bases. The CDR3 sequence is 13 residues long. Germline loops: CDR1 MGHDK, CDR2 SYGVNS. The ends lost 7 bases at V and 5 bases at J; junction bases unmatched: 5. The CDR3 DNA sequence: TGTGCCAGCACAGTAGCGGGAGCGGAGACCCAGTACTTC. It encodes CASTVAGAETQYF. The full variable domain, its missing parts supplied by reference TRBV25-1 and TRBJ2-5, is EADIYQTPRYLVIGTGKKITLECSQTMGHDKMYWYQQDPGMELHLIHYSYGVNSTEKGDLSSESTVSRIRTEHFPLTLESARPSHTSQYLCASTVAGAETQYFGPGTRLLVL.